This TCR beta chain came from a study of blood T cell repertoires in COVID-19. The method was immunoSEQ multiplex PCR; TCRdb's version includes in-frame clones alone and lacks a portion of them. The sample has some 310,000 clones, nearly 90% seen once. V was shortened by 1 base and J by 0 bases, with 10 bases between the two germline ends. CDR1 and CDR2 from the germline V gene are SGHKS and YYEKEE (reference sequence). The CDR3 is 16 amino acids. This TCR derives from a middle-aged woman with COVID-19, enrolled during active disease. J is TRBJ1-4 and V is TRBV5-5; tentatively, D is TRBD1 (5 bases). Sequenced material: peripheral blood. DNA for the CDR3: TGTGCCAGCAGCTTGCATCCGACAGCAACTAATGAAAAACTGTTTTTT. This sequence encodes CASSLHPTATNEKLFF.